These 30 T cell receptor beta chains were all obtained from the same sample, sequenced in a study of CD8 T cells in ankylosing spondylitis. MiXCR was run by TCRdb on the 5' RACE reads, yielding one entry per CDR3 protein. This table holds 150,000 to 200,000 distinct CDR3 sequences, roughly 20% found once. The sequencing sample was made of blood, either unsorted or a sorted T cell fraction (not recorded which). The receptors shown here come from a male donor aged 10 to 35 with ankylosing spondylitis or in good health (not recorded which).

This clonotype was detected ten times or more. A read error may produce the germline difference seen at one junction end. J is TRBJ1-1 and V is TRBV7-8; D gene uncertain. In germline, CDR1 is SGHVS, CDR2 FQNEAQ. The CDR3 is 15 residues long. The CDR3 bases are TGTGCCAGCAGGTTAGGATCCTTTATGAACACTGAAGCTTTCTTT. Encoded protein: CASRLGSFMNTEAFF.

This clonotype was observed many times. The J gene is TRBJ2-1, the V gene TRBV2, with no clear D. The CDR3 totals 11 residues. The V end lost 3 bases, the J end lost 8 bases, and 5 bases lay between the germline ends. Germline loops: CDR1 SNHLY, CDR2 FYNNEI. CDR3 loop: CASSDFHEQFF. Here the CDR3 DNA reads TGTGCCAGCAGTGATTTTCATGAGCAGTTCTTC. Using reference TRBV2 and TRBJ2-1 for the parts outside the CDR3, the full variable domain is EPEVTQTPSHQVTQMGQEVILRCVPISNHLYFYWYRQILGQKVEFLVSFYNNEISEKSEIFDDQFSVERPDGSNFTLKIRSTKLEDSAMYFCASSDFHEQFFGPGTRLTVL.

This clonotype was counted ten times or more. The J gene is TRBJ2-7, the V gene TRBV12-3 or TRBV12-4; possibly TRBD1 for D (6 bases). This CDR3 is built from 14 residues. Trimming took off 3 bases at V and 1 base at J, with 10 bases between the two ends. The CDR3 DNA sequence: TGTGCCAGCAGTTTCAGCAGGGGTTCCTACGAGCAGTACTTC. It specifies CASSFSRGSYEQYF.

This clonotype was counted ten times or more. The chain combines TRBV11-3 with TRBJ2-5; 7 positions agree with TRBD1. This CDR3 region has 14 residues. Trimming removed 5 bases from V and 5 bases from J; junction bases left unmatched: 8. Per germline, CDR1 SGHNT and CDR2 YENEEA. CDR3 sequence: CASSTIQGHETQYF. DNA for the CDR3: TGTGCCAGCAGCACAATACAGGGGCATGAGACCCAGTACTTC.

The chain uses TRBV7-9 and TRBJ2-5; 10 bases match TRBD1. Germline V gene data show CDR1 as SEHNR and CDR2 as FQNEAQ (reference sequence). V lost 5 bases to trimming and J lost 1 base; unmatched junction nucleotides: 4. CDR3 size: 15 residues. The CDR3 nucleotides read TGTGCCAGCAGCCCCGGGACAGGGGTCCAAGAGACCCAGTACTTC. Translated: CASSPGTGVQETQYF.

This clonotype was detected ten times or more. This chain joins TRBV12-3 or TRBV12-4 and TRBJ2-1; possible D gene TRBD2, 5 bases. This CDR3 region has 13 residues. With 7 bases removed from V and 3 bases from J, the gap between germline ends came to 10 bases. CDR3 loop: CASTLDYYNEQFF. The CDR3, as DNA: TGTGCCAGCACCCTAGACTACTACAATGAGCAGTTCTTC.

This clonotype came up a few times. This chain uses TRBV6-5 with TRBJ2-7, with D uncertain. This CDR3 region has 13 residues. CDR1 and CDR2 (germline): MNHEY, SVGAGI. With 0 bases removed from V and 5 bases from J, the gap between germline ends came to 8 bases. CDR3 residues: CASSYSQRHEQYF. CDR3 in DNA: TGTGCCAGCAGTTACTCGCAGCGCCACGAGCAGTACTTC.

The chain's CDR3 is CASSPRREVVKTQYF. The CDR3 nucleotides are TGTGCCAGCAGTCCCCGACGGGAGGTTGTGAAGACCCAGTACTTC. The rearrangement joins TRBV27 to TRBJ2-5; 7 positions match TRBD2. V shed 5 bases, J shed 6 bases, and the junction held 12 bases outside the gene matches. Per germline, CDR1 MNHEY and CDR2 SMNVEV (reference sequence). This CDR3 spans 15 amino acids.

V gene TRBV29-1 combines with J gene TRBJ2-1; no definite D call. Looked up from germline, CDR1 is SQVTM and CDR2 is ANQGSEA. The CDR3 runs to 10 residues. V shed 7 bases and J shed 5 bases, with 6 bases lying between them. The CDR3 here is CSAGNNEQFF. CDR3 DNA sequence: TGCAGCGCAGGAAACAATGAGCAGTTCTTC.

This clonotype was observed many times. The rearrangement uses TRBV14 and TRBJ2-2; D unclear. V shed 2 bases and J shed 0 bases, with 7 bases lying between them. The CDR3 sequence is 15 residues long. The germline gives CDR1 SGHDN, CDR2 FVKESK. This CDR3 is CASSQYVSNTGELFF. The CDR3 nucleotides read TGTGCCAGCAGCCAATATGTTTCGAACACCGGGGAGCTGTTTTTT.

This clonotype was seen repeatedly, ten times or more. This chain connects TRBV3-1 to TRBJ2-3; D possibly corresponds to TRBD2 (6 bases). The germline V gene has CDR1 LGHDT and CDR2 YNNKEL (reference sequence). Trimming shortened V by 0 bases and J by 3 bases, and 10 bases separated the two germline ends. CDR3 length: 15 amino acids. CDR3 sequence: CASSQDVGGTDTQYF. As DNA, the CDR3 is TGTGCCAGCAGCCAAGACGTGGGGGGAACAGATACGCAGTATTTT.

There are many counts of this clonotype. The chain recombines TRBV19 with TRBJ1-1; 11 nucleotides align to TRBD1. J gave up 5 bases and V 3 bases, and 8 bases lay outside the gene matches. The CDR3 is 16 amino acids. Germline lookup yields CDR1 LNHDA and CDR2 SQIVND (reference sequence). The CDR3 here is CASSIGQGARWTEAFF. The CDR3 DNA is TGTGCCAGTAGTATCGGACAGGGGGCGCGATGGACTGAAGCTTTCTTT. Together with reference TRBV19 and TRBJ1-1, the CDR3 gives the full variable domain: DGGITQSPKYLFRKEGQNVTLSCEQNLNHDAMYWYRQDPGQGLRLIYYSQIVNDFQKGDIAEGYSVSREKKESFPLTVTSAQKNPTAFYLCASSIGQGARWTEAFFGQGTRLTVV.

In this sample, this clonotype turned up many times. The CDR3 protein is CASSVPVAGELFF. The CDR3 DNA sequence: TGCGCCAGCAGCGTACCGGTGGCCGGGGAGCTGTTTTTT. The chain is built from TRBV5-1 and TRBJ2-2; D remains ambiguous. V gave up 4 bases and J gave up 6 bases, with 10 bases separating them. Germline V gene lookup returns CDR1 SGHRS and CDR2 YFSETQ. CDR3 size: 13 residues.

The genes are TRBV20-1 and TRBJ1-2; 9 bases fit TRBD1. Losses at the gene ends were 5 bases for V and 4 bases for J; bases not matched to a gene: 5. Germline CDR1 is DFQATT and CDR2 is SNEGSKA (reference sequence). The CDR3 contains 13 residues. CDR3 DNA sequence: TGCAGTGCTGTAACAGGGGGCGGCTATGGCTACACCTTC. The encoded protein is CSAVTGGGYGYTF.

This clonotype was recorded many times. The CDR3 sequence: CASSHGQVGEQYF. The DNA for the CDR3 is TGTGCCAGCAGCCACGGACAGGTTGGGGAGCAGTACTTC. This chain connects TRBV7-9 to TRBJ2-7; 7 nucleotides line up with TRBD1. Germline V lookup: CDR1 SEHNR, CDR2 FQNEAQ (reference sequence). The CDR3 sequence is 13 residues long. The V and J ends lost 5 bases and 7 bases, in that order; junction bases with no gene match: 8.

This clonotype has a count of ten or more. The chain combines TRBV12-3 or TRBV12-4 with TRBJ2-1; the match to TRBD1 covers 12 bases. The CDR3 contains 13 residues. Trimming removed 10 bases from V and 7 bases from J; junction bases left unmatched: 5. The CDR3 protein is CATGTGGLNEQFF. Written as DNA, the CDR3 is TGTGCCACGGGGACAGGGGGCCTGAATGAGCAGTTCTTC.

This clonotype was recorded many times. The chain joins TRBV7-9 to TRBJ1-5; D remains unclear. The CDR3 sequence is 13 residues long. V was pared by 5 bases and J by 3 bases, with 8 bases between. Germline CDR1 SEHNR, CDR2 FQNEAQ (reference sequence). The CDR3 DNA reads as TGTGCCAGCAGCCGGGAGGTCAATCAGCCCCAGCATTTT. It codes for CASSREVNQPQHF.

This clonotype was found many times. V usage is TRBV11-2 and J usage is TRBJ2-1; D uncertain. Germline V gene data show CDR1 as SGHAT and CDR2 as FQNNGV. V gave up 5 bases and J gave up 9 bases, with 8 bases separating them. This CDR3 region has 11 residues. The CDR3 DNA reads TGTGCCAGCAGCCAGACCCTTGAGCAGTTCTTC. Its translation is CASSQTLEQFF. Using reference TRBV11-2 and TRBJ2-1 for the parts outside the CDR3, the full variable domain is EAGVAQSPRYKIIEKRQSVAFWCNPISGHATLYWYQQILGQGPKLLIQFQNNGVVDDSQLPKDRFSAERLKGVDSTLKIQPAKLEDSAVYLCASSQTLEQFFGPGTRLTVL.

The chain has TRBV7-6 and TRBJ1-5; D might be TRBD1 (6 bases). Germline V gene data show CDR1 as SGHVS and CDR2 as FNYEAQ. Deletions cut 2 bases from V and 1 base from J, with 9 bases between. The CDR3 sequence is 15 residues long. CDR3: CASSLSTGSNQPQHF. The CDR3 DNA reads TGTGCCAGCAGCTTATCTACAGGGAGCAATCAGCCCCAGCATTTT.

The rearrangement links TRBV20-1 to TRBJ2-3; 7 bases map to TRBD2. The V segment lost 0 bases and the J segment 4 bases; nucleotides outside the gene matches: 7. The germline gives CDR1 DFQATT, CDR2 SNEGSKA (reference sequence). This CDR3 region has 15 residues. The CDR3 DNA follows: TGCAGTGCTAGAGATATGGCGGGAGCCTCAGATACGCAGTATTTT. It yields the protein CSARDMAGASDTQYF.

This clonotype was seen at least ten times. This chain links TRBV6-2 or TRBV6-3 with TRBJ1-2, with a possible D match to TRBD1 (6 bases). The CDR3 is 13 amino acids. V shed 6 bases and J shed 8 bases, with 16 bases lying between them. CDR1 and CDR2 from the germline V gene are MNHEY and SVGEGT. CDR3 amino acids: CASRITSGGGYTF. For the CDR3, the DNA is TGTGCCAGCAGGATTACATCGGGGGGCGGCTACACCTTC.

This clonotype has a count of ten or more. The chain uses TRBV7-8 and TRBJ2-5, with a weak D call TRBD1 (5 bases). Germline V gene sequence: CDR1 SGHVS, CDR2 FQNEAQ. There are 14 residues in the CDR3. V dropped 1 base and J dropped 5 bases, with 11 bases sitting between them. The CDR3 DNA reads TGTGCCAGCAGCTTAGGGGGCAAGGTGGAGACCCAGTACTTC. Protein sequence: CASSLGGKVETQYF.

This chain uses TRBV30 with TRBJ2-2; a weak D match, TRBD2 (5 bases). The CDR3 length is 10 residues. The germline gives CDR1 GTSNPN, CDR2 SVGIG (reference sequence). V lost 6 bases and J 7 bases, leaving 6 bases between the germline ends. The CDR3 sequence is CACRGGELFF. DNA for the CDR3: TGTGCCTGCCGGGGCGGGGAGCTGTTTTTT.

The sample holds many counts of this clonotype. This chain uses TRBV5-1 with TRBJ2-3; 14 positions match TRBD2. Trimming took 4 bases from V and 4 from J; bases not matched to a gene: 8. The CDR3 contains 17 residues. Germline V CDR1 and CDR2: SGHRS, YFSETQ. This CDR3 is CASSLSGLAGGADTQYF. CDR3 bases: TGCGCCAGCAGCCTCTCCGGACTAGCGGGAGGTGCAGATACGCAGTATTTT. The entire variable domain, with the rest obtained from reference TRBV5-1 and TRBJ2-3, is as follows: KAGVTQTPRYLIKTRGQQVTLSCSPISGHRSVSWYQQTPGQGLQFLFEYFSETQRNKGNFPGRFSGRQFSNSRSEMNVSTLELGDSALYLCASSLSGLAGGADTQYFGPGTRLTVL.

This clonotype was picked up a small number of times. The chain has TRBV6-1 and TRBJ2-7; D not certain. Germline assignment: CDR1 MNHNS and CDR2 SASEGT. This CDR3 contains 14 residues. V was shortened by 1 base and J by 0 bases, with 7 bases between the two germline ends. CDR3 nucleotides: TGTGCCAGCAGTGAAGTCGTCTACTCCTACGAGCAGTACTTC. It is translated as CASSEVVYSYEQYF.

The sample holds many counts of this clonotype. The J gene is TRBJ2-5, the V gene TRBV25-1, with D unresolved. Germline V gives CDR1 MGHDK, CDR2 SYGVNS. V dropped 1 base and J dropped 2 bases, with 8 bases sitting between them. The CDR3 has 14 residues. The chain's CDR3 is CASSEWVGQETQYF. The CDR3 DNA reads TGTGCCAGCAGTGAATGGGTGGGTCAAGAGACCCAGTACTTC.

This clonotype has ten or more counts. This chain connects TRBV29-1 to TRBJ2-2, with D perhaps TRBD2 (6 bases). The CDR3 runs 12 residues. V lost 6 bases and J 5 bases, leaving 10 bases between the germline ends. From germline, CDR1 is SQVTM and CDR2 ANQGSEA. For the CDR3, the DNA is TGCAGCGTGGGGACTGCGACCGGGGAGCTGTTTTTT. It translates to CSVGTATGELFF.

The V call is TRBV6-6, the J call TRBJ2-1; 9 nucleotides agree with TRBD2. Germline assignment: CDR1 MNHNY and CDR2 SVGAGI (reference sequence). With 7 bases clipped from V and 7 bases from J, the junction kept 8 bases outside the gene matches. The CDR3 is made up of 14 amino acids. The CDR3 sequence: CASNTAGGLNEQFF. Here the CDR3 DNA reads TGTGCCAGCAACACAGCGGGAGGATTAAATGAGCAGTTCTTC.

This clonotype was seen many times. This rearrangement joins TRBV7-2 to TRBJ2-1, with D unresolved. There are 12 residues in the CDR3. Germline V CDR1 and CDR2: SGHTA, FQGNSA. V was shortened by 1 base and J by 9 bases, with 7 bases between the two germline ends. CDR3 in DNA: TGTGCCAGCAGCTTAGTTAGGGTTGAGCAGTTCTTC. Protein sequence: CASSLVRVEQFF.

Concerning this clonotype: The conserved closing phenylalanine or tryptophan is absent in this CDR3, likely reflecting a read error. No DNA is shown, since the ends of the CDR3 on it are uncertain; the CDR3 is the one TCRdb lists. The chain links TRBV12-3 or TRBV12-4 to TRBJ2-1; the table gives TRBD2 as D, unverified against the DNA. The CDR3 is 14 residues long, ends included. The CDR3 reads CASSFSGSSHGRPY.